These 19 T cell receptor beta chains were all obtained from the same sample, sequenced in a study of cytomegalovirus exposure and HLA in healthy donors. PCR involved 60 Vbeta and 13 Jbeta primers. Data came from immunoSEQ multiplex PCR; TCRdb stores just in-frame clones and leaves some out. The table lists about 160,000 clones, around 80% of them singletons, with about 7% in the top ten. The material sequenced was PBMCs. The receptors were gathered from a woman aged 25 to 45 in good health and CMV-seropositive.

The rearrangement uses TRBV6-6 and TRBJ2-5, with D hard to call. V was clipped by 6 bases and J by 4 bases, with 12 bases between them. The CDR3 consists of 13 residues. CDR1 is MNHNY and CDR2 is SVGAGI in the germline V gene (reference sequence). The chain's CDR3 is CASRPRLGETQYF. CDR3 in DNA: TGTGCCAGCAGGCCCCGCCTCGGAGAGACCCAGTACTTC.

The sample holds a few counts of this clone. The chain has TRBV5-1 and TRBJ1-1; a possible D gene is TRBD1 (5 bases). The CDR3 extends over 15 amino acids. The germline V gene encodes CDR1 SGHRS and CDR2 YFSETQ. V lost 4 bases and J 3 bases, leaving 16 bases between the germline ends. Written as DNA, the CDR3 is TGCGCCAGCAGCCCCCGGACGGGCAGGGACACTGAAGCTTTCTTT. Its protein product is CASSPRTGRDTEAFF.

The V gene is TRBV19, the J gene TRBJ1-5; perhaps TRBD1 as D (5 bases). In germline, CDR1 is LNHDA, CDR2 SQIVND (reference sequence). Deletions cut 3 bases from V and 6 bases from J, with 6 bases between. CDR3 length: 12 amino acids. The CDR3 nucleotides are TGTGCCAGTAGTATGCAGGGTCAGCCCCAGCATTTT. Translated, it gives CASSMQGQPQHF.

This chain joins TRBV9 and TRBJ2-7, with 7 bases that match TRBD1. CDR3 length: 14 amino acids. J was trimmed by 3 bases and V by 4 bases; bases with no gene match: 7. Germline V gene lookup returns CDR1 SGDLS and CDR2 YYNGEE. DNA of the CDR3: TGTGCCAGCAGCCCGCTGGACAGGCTCTACGAGCAGTACTTC. Translating gives CASSPLDRLYEQYF.

The rearrangement links TRBV6-1 to TRBJ1-3, with D maybe TRBD1 (6 bases). Germline-derived CDR1 and CDR2 are MNHNS and SASEGT. V was trimmed by 3 bases and J by 0 bases, leaving 18 bases between them. CDR3 length: 18 residues. CDR3 nucleotides: TGTGCCAGCAGTGATATACCGGGACAAACGTTCTCTGGAAACACCATATATTTT. Translation gives CASSDIPGQTFSGNTIYF.

This rearrangement joins TRBV2 to TRBJ1-3, with no clear D. This CDR3 has 14 residues. V was cut by 4 bases and J by 0 bases, with 7 bases left in between. Germline-derived CDR1 and CDR2 are SNHLY and FYNNEI. CDR3 nucleotides: TGTGCCAGCAGTGGAGGGTTCTCTGGAAACACCATATATTTT. This encodes CASSGGFSGNTIYF.

This sequence joins TRBV27 and TRBJ1-5; D is uncertain. CDR1 and CDR2 (germline): MNHEY, SMNVEV (reference sequence). V was trimmed by 2 bases and J by 2 bases, leaving 10 bases between them. The CDR3 consists of 15 residues. DNA of the CDR3: TGTGCCAGCAGTTTAGGAGGGCGAGGCAATCAGCCCCAGCATTTT. It encodes CASSLGGRGNQPQHF.

This chain uses TRBV10-3 with TRBJ2-7; TRBD1 is a possible D gene (6 bases). Germline CDR1 ENHRY, CDR2 SYGVKD. The ends were cut back, 5 bases at V and 2 bases at J, with 10 bases in the middle. This CDR3 contains 13 residues. The CDR3 loop is CAISSQGPYEQYF. In DNA, the CDR3 is TGTGCCATCAGTTCTCAGGGGCCCTACGAGCAGTACTTC.

The chain uses TRBV10-3 and TRBJ1-2; D is possibly TRBD1 (6 bases). Germline V gives CDR1 ENHRY, CDR2 SYGVKD. V was trimmed by 4 bases and J by 4 bases, leaving 13 bases between them. CDR3 size: 14 residues. The CDR3 here is CAISVQGIIYGYTF. The DNA of the CDR3 is TGTGCCATCAGTGTGCAGGGGATAATCTATGGCTACACCTTC.

The gene calls are TRBV7-3 and TRBJ1-1, with 8 positions matching TRBD1. The CDR3 consists of 15 residues. The V gene end was trimmed by 8 bases and the J gene end by 1 base; junction bases not matched to a gene: 9. Germline V gene sequence: CDR1 SGHTA, CDR2 FQGTGA. The CDR3 loop is CASGPSGQENTEAFF. In nucleotides, the CDR3 is TGTGCCAGCGGTCCCTCGGGACAGGAGAACACTGAAGCTTTCTTT.

This chain joins TRBV28 and TRBJ1-4; no firm D call. Germline V gives CDR1 MDHEN, CDR2 SYDVKM. The CDR3 is made up of 16 amino acids. V dropped 5 bases and J dropped 3 bases, with 16 bases sitting between them. The CDR3 loop is CASSELWTDSNEKLFF. CDR3 DNA: TGTGCCAGCAGTGAACTTTGGACTGATTCTAATGAAAAACTGTTTTTT. Looking up the rest from reference TRBV28 and TRBJ1-4 gives the full variable domain: DVKVTQSSRYLVKRTGEKVFLECVQDMDHENMFWYRQDPGLGLRLIYFSYDVKMKEKGDIPEGYSVSREKKERFSLILESASTNQTSMYLCASSELWTDSNEKLFFGSGTQLSVL.

This clone has a handful of counts. The rearrangement joins TRBV10-3 to TRBJ2-3, with 7 bases that match TRBD2. The CDR3 consists of 12 residues. V shed 7 bases, J shed 5 bases, and the junction held 3 bases outside the gene matches. CDR1 and CDR2 (germline): ENHRY, SYGVKD. CDR3 nucleotide sequence: TGTGCCATCACCCCGGGGGGAGATACGCAGTATTTT. This sequence encodes CAITPGGDTQYF.

J is TRBJ1-4 and V is TRBV28; no reliable D call. Germline V lookup: CDR1 MDHEN, CDR2 SYDVKM. Trimming left V 6 bases short and J 2 bases short, with 13 bases between. The CDR3 runs to 15 residues. In DNA form, the CDR3 reads TGTGCCAGCAGCCACGGCGGGGAGACTAATGAAAAACTGTTTTTT. Translation gives CASSHGGETNEKLFF.

The chain links TRBV25-1 to TRBJ1-6; 7 nucleotides agree with TRBD1. Germline V gene data show CDR1 as MGHDK and CDR2 as SYGVNS. The CDR3 is made up of 15 amino acids. Trimming cost V 2 bases and J 7 bases; bases outside gene matches: 5. The CDR3 region has the DNA TGTGCCAGCAGTGAACGACAGGGCTACAATTCACCCCTCCACTTT. Protein product: CASSERQGYNSPLHF.

J is TRBJ2-7 and V is TRBV30; D is unclear. Germline V CDR1 and CDR2: GTSNPN, SVGIG (reference sequence). Trimming took 0 bases from V and 3 from J, leaving 9 bases between them. The length of the CDR3 is 13 residues. The CDR3 region has the DNA TGTGCCTGGAGTGTAAGCACGATCTACGAGCAGTACTTC. Translated, it gives CAWSVSTIYEQYF.

The chain links TRBV9 to TRBJ2-3; the D is unclear. Germline CDR1 is SGDLS and CDR2 is YYNGEE. V lost 4 bases to trimming and J lost 3 bases, with 3 bases between them. The CDR3 is 11 amino acids. In DNA, the CDR3 is TGTGCCAGCAGCTCGACAGATACGCAGTATTTT. This gives the protein CASSSTDTQYF.

The chain uses TRBV5-1 and TRBJ2-5; TRBD2 might be the D (7 bases). The J call is doubtful: the DNA matches TRBJ2-7 better. CDR1 is SGHRS and CDR2 is YFSETQ in the germline V gene. This CDR3 contains 14 residues. The CDR3 sequence is CASSLRGAAYEQYF. CDR3 coding DNA: TGCGCCAGCAGTCTTCGGGGGGCCGCCTACGAGCAGTACTTC.

In its sample, this clone was seen a few times. The rearrangement links TRBV6-5 to TRBJ1-1, with a weak D call TRBD1 (5 bases). CDR1 and CDR2 from the germline V gene are MNHEY and SVGAGI. This CDR3 contains 13 residues. V was cut by 1 base and J by 5 bases, with 8 bases left in between. This CDR3 reads CASSYYGGTEAFF. CDR3 coding DNA: TGTGCCAGCAGTTACTACGGGGGGACTGAAGCTTTCTTT.

The rearrangement uses TRBV5-6 and TRBJ2-5, with D possibly TRBD2 on 6 matching bases. The germline CDR1 and CDR2 sequences are SGHDT and YYEEEE. The V end lost 3 bases, the J end lost 3 bases, and 21 bases lay between the germline ends. The CDR3 consists of 17 residues. The CDR3 region has the DNA TGTGCCAGCAGCTCGCGGGGTGTTGTCTCCAGGGAAGAGACCCAGTACTTC. This gives the protein CASSSRGVVSREETQYF.